These T cell receptor beta chains were read from a single sample in a study of blood T cell repertoires in COVID-19. Assay used: immunoSEQ multiplex PCR; TCRdb lists only in-frame clones, some missing. The table has 250,000 to 300,000 clones, 80% to 90% seen once; the top ten hold under 2.5%. Sequencing was performed on peripheral blood. The receptors were gathered from a man in his thirties or forties with active or convalescent COVID-19. CDR3s include the opening cysteine and the closing phenylalanine or tryptophan. A D gene is named only where the DNA matches it firmly. Clone size, where shown, is once, few, many, or a class for clones that have expanded.

j_call	d_call	v_call	cdr3_length	clone_size	cdr3_aa	cdr3_nt
TRBJ2-7	-	TRBV6-5	13	-	CASKLSLVAEQYF	TGTGCCAGCAAGTTATCATTAGTTGCCGAGCAGTACTTC
TRBJ2-3	TRBD1	TRBV3-1/TRBV3-2	20	-	CASSQESLRAGQGGTDTQYF	TGTGCCAGCAGCCAAGAGTCTCTACGGGCGGGACAGGGGGGCACAGATACGCAGTATTTT
TRBJ2-7	TRBD1	TRBV18	14	-	CASSQDRGGYEQYF	TGTGCCAGCTCGCAGGACAGGGGCGGATACGAGCAGTACTTC
TRBJ1-1	-	TRBV19	13	-	CASRTVDHTEAFF	TGTGCCAGTCGGACAGTCGATCACACTGAAGCTTTCTTT
TRBJ2-5	-	TRBV19	15	-	CASMSGSGHQETQYF	TGTGCCAGTATGAGTGGGAGCGGGCACCAAGAGACCCAGTACTTC
TRBJ1-4	-	TRBV5-5	14	-	CASSLVRGDEKLFF	TGTGCCAGCAGCTTGGTCAGGGGTGATGAAAAACTGTTTTTT
TRBJ1-1	-	TRBV19	13	-	CASSQSLDTEAFF	TGTGCCAGTAGTCAGTCCCTCGACACTGAAGCTTTCTTT
TRBJ2-7	TRBD2	TRBV27	14	-	CASSLSGTTYEQYF	TGTGCCAGCAGTTTATCCGGGACTACGTACGAGCAGTACTTC
TRBJ1-5	-	TRBV7-3	15	-	CASSPNPPRNQPQHF	TGTGCCAGCAGTCCTAACCCCCCGCGGAATCAGCCCCAGCATTTT
TRBJ1-1	TRBD1	TRBV5-6	17	-	CASSRDRGEASNTEAFF	TGTGCCAGCAGCAGAGACAGGGGGGAAGCGTCGAACACTGAAGCTTTCTTT
TRBJ2-3	TRBD1	TRBV2	19	once	CASLDLTGGYGSVTDTQYF	TGTGCCAGCCTAGATCTGACAGGGGGATACGGTTCCGTCACAGATACGCAGTATTTT
TRBJ2-3	-	TRBV4-1	16	-	CASSHRHRPYTDTQYF	TGCGCCAGCAGCCATCGACACAGGCCCTACACAGATACGCAGTATTTT
TRBJ2-1	TRBD2	TRBV11-2	17	-	CASSLSLGLAGYNEQFF	TGTGCCAGCAGCTTAAGCCTCGGACTAGCGGGGTATAATGAGCAGTTCTTC
TRBJ1-1	TRBD1	TRBV29-1	13	-	CSVLRQGSGEAFF	TGCAGCGTTTTAAGACAGGGGAGTGGTGAAGCTTTCTTT
TRBJ2-1	-	TRBV28	15	once	CASSFPGVIYNEQFF	TGTGCCAGCAGTTTTCCGGGGGTAATCTACAATGAGCAGTTCTTC
TRBJ2-5	-	TRBV20-1	13	few	CSASTRSRETQYF	TGCAGTGCTAGTACCCGGTCGCGAGAGACCCAGTACTTC
TRBJ1-2	-	TRBV19	14	-	CASSVTGKGYGYTF	TGTGCCAGTAGTGTTACAGGGAAAGGTTATGGCTACACCTTC
TRBJ1-5	-	TRBV11-2	13	-	CASSLGSGQPQHF	TGTGCCAGCAGCTTGGGCAGTGGGCAGCCCCAGCATTTT
TRBJ2-2	TRBD1	TRBV2	15	-	CASRAGTVNTGELFF	TGTGCCAGCAGAGCCGGGACAGTGAACACCGGGGAGCTGTTTTTT
TRBJ1-6	-	TRBV3-1/TRBV3-2	14	once	CASSKWQGLEPLHF	TGTGCCAGCAGTAAGTGGCAGGGTCTCGAACCCCTCCACTTT
TRBJ1-1	-	TRBV4-1	16	-	CASSIVQEAMNTEAFF	TGCGCCAGCAGCATCGTTCAGGAGGCCATGAACACTGAAGCTTTCTTT
TRBJ1-1	-	TRBV4-1	15	few	CASSQVYRENTEAFF	TGCGCCAGCAGCCAAGTCTACAGGGAGAACACTGAAGCTTTCTTT
TRBJ1-2	-	TRBV11-2	14	-	CASSSRQGSYGYTF	TGTGCCAGCAGTTCACGGCAGGGTTCCTATGGCTACACCTTC
TRBJ2-1	-	TRBV2	18	once	CASSESWFGTPSYNEQFF	TGTGCCAGCAGTGAAAGTTGGTTCGGGACACCCTCCTACAATGAGCAGTTCTTC
TRBJ2-3	TRBD1	TRBV6-5	15	-	CASSYGTGGADTQYF	TGTGCCAGCAGTTACGGGACAGGGGGCGCAGATACGCAGTATTTT
TRBJ2-1	TRBD1	TRBV28	16	-	CASSPSPGQGHNEQFF	TGTGCCAGCAGTCCGTCCCCGGGACAGGGCCACAATGAGCAGTTCTTC
TRBJ2-3	-	TRBV27	16	-	CASSFEAREGIDTQYF	TGTGCCAGCAGTTTCGAGGCCAGGGAAGGGATAGATACGCAGTATTTT
TRBJ2-1	TRBD2	TRBV27	16	-	CASSLSSGGSYNEQFF	TGTGCCAGCAGTTTATCGAGCGGGGGCTCCTACAATGAGCAGTTCTTC
TRBJ1-5	TRBD1	TRBV30	13	-	CAWRKGADQPQHF	TGTGCCTGGAGAAAGGGGGCTGATCAGCCCCAGCATTTT
TRBJ2-1	TRBD2	TRBV15	18	-	CATSRDEWNAGGRNEQFF	TGTGCCACCAGCAGAGACGAATGGAACGCGGGGGGGCGAAATGAGCAGTTCTTC
TRBJ1-5	-	TRBV21-1	16	-	CASSKGLGGGNQPQHF	TGTGCCAGCAGCAAGGGTTTAGGGGGTGGCAATCAGCCCCAGCATTTT
TRBJ1-2	TRBD1	TRBV30	14	-	CAWGMGQGAYGYTF	TGTGCCTGGGGCATGGGACAGGGGGCCTATGGCTACACCTTC
TRBJ1-2	TRBD1	TRBV6-6	17	few	CASSPGQGATASGGYTF	TGTGCCAGCAGTCCCGGACAGGGGGCGACGGCGTCAGGTGGCTACACCTTC
TRBJ2-2	-	TRBV9	17	once	CASSGEVWTANTGELFF	TGTGCCAGCAGCGGGGAAGTGTGGACAGCGAACACCGGGGAGCTGTTTTTT
TRBJ2-3	TRBD2	TRBV7-9	16	-	CASSLGTSGGTDTQYF	TGTGCCAGCAGCTTGGGGACTAGCGGGGGCACAGATACGCAGTATTTT
TRBJ1-6	TRBD1	TRBV19	17	-	CASSIGTGGSYNSPLHF	TGTGCCAGTAGTATTGGGACAGGGGGCTCCTATAATTCACCCCTCCACTTT
TRBJ1-2	-	TRBV21-1	9	once	CASSKESGF	TGTGCCAGCAGCAAAGAGAGTGGCTTC
TRBJ1-1	-	TRBV30	13	-	CAWSVPGARITFF	TGTGCCTGGAGTGTACCAGGGGCGCGCATAACTTTCTTT
TRBJ2-1	-	TRBV5-6	16	once	CASSLGGGSAHNEQFF	TGTGCCAGCAGTCTTGGTGGGGGGAGTGCTCACAATGAGCAGTTCTTC
TRBJ1-1	-	TRBV7-2	12	-	CASSPVTIEAFF	TGTGCCAGCAGCCCCGTGACAATTGAAGCTTTCTTT
TRBJ1-3	-	TRBV30	11	-	CAWNRGNTIYF	TGTGCCTGGAACAGGGGAAACACCATATATTTT
TRBJ1-2	TRBD1	TRBV19	15	-	CASSPRDRGHGGYTF	TGTGCCAGTAGTCCCCGGGACAGGGGGCACGGTGGCTACACCTTC
TRBJ1-5	-	TRBV6-5	14	-	CASYGGFFHQPQHF	TGTGCCAGCTATGGGGGGTTCTTCCATCAGCCCCAGCATTTT
TRBJ2-3	TRBD2	TRBV5-6	16	-	CASTYRLAGVADTQYF	TGTGCCAGCACCTACCGACTAGCGGGGGTGGCAGATACGCAGTATTTT
TRBJ2-3	-	TRBV2	15	-	CASRGDTYSTDTQYF	TGTGCCAGCAGGGGCGACACCTATAGCACAGATACGCAGTATTTT
TRBJ2-5	TRBD1	TRBV29-1	13	-	CSVEPSGGETQYF	TGCAGCGTTGAGCCGTCAGGGGGAGAGACCCAGTACTTC
TRBJ1-1	-	TRBV5-4	13	-	CASSFLSGPEAFF	TGTGCCAGCAGCTTTCTAAGCGGACCTGAAGCTTTCTTT
TRBJ2-2	TRBD2	TRBV7-3	17	-	CASSKMLTSGDTGELFF	TGTGCCAGCAGTAAGATGTTGACTAGCGGTGACACCGGGGAGCTGTTTTTT
TRBJ2-7	-	TRBV5-5	15	-	CASSPAGVSSYEQYF	TGTGCCAGCAGCCCTGCAGGGGTGAGCTCCTACGAGCAGTACTTC
TRBJ2-5	TRBD2	TRBV10-3	16	-	CAISESSGEYQETQYF	TGTGCCATCAGTGAGTCCAGCGGGGAGTACCAAGAGACCCAGTACTTC
TRBJ2-1	TRBD2	TRBV29-1	14	-	CSVEGGGIPNEQFF	TGCAGCGTTGAAGGGGGGGGAATACCTAATGAGCAGTTCTTC
TRBJ2-5	TRBD2	TRBV3-1/TRBV3-2	15	-	CASSHNSGDAETQYF	TGTGCCAGCAGCCATAATAGCGGGGATGCAGAGACCCAGTACTTC